Listed below are T cell receptor beta chains from one sample, sequenced in a study of early T cells in non-severe SARS-CoV-2 infection. TCRdb analysed the 5' RACE reads with MiXCR anew, one entry per CDR3 protein. The sample records approximately 77,000 distinct CDR3 sequences, 5% being singletons. The sample consisted of whole blood, taken at baseline. These receptors were taken from an adult who was a healthcare worker with PCR-confirmed SARS-CoV-2 infection or an uninfected control (not recorded which). CDR3s include the opening cysteine and the closing phenylalanine or tryptophan. Fields, in order: J gene, clone size, D gene, V gene, CDR3 DNA, CDR3 protein. D genes are given only for firm matches. Clone size, where shown, is once, few, many, or a class for clones that have expanded.

>TRBJ2-1|many|.|TRBV7-8
TGTGCCAGCAGCTCCCGGACGTACAATGAGCAGTTCTTC
CASSSRTYNEQFF
>TRBJ2-6|.|.|TRBV6-2/TRBV6-3
TGTGCCAGCAGTTCCCACCCGGGACGCTCATCTGGGGCCAACGTCCTGACTTTC
CASSSHPGRSSGANVLTF
>TRBJ1-5|few|.|TRBV2
TGTGCCAGCAGTGAGGGGGGGCAGCCCCAGCATTTT
CASSEGGQPQHF
>TRBJ2-1|.|TRBD1|TRBV5-4
TGTGCCAGCAGCTGGGACAGCTACAATGAGCAGTTCTTC
CASSWDSYNEQFF
>TRBJ2-3|.|TRBD2|TRBV5-6
TGTGCCAGCAGCTTGGCCACTAGCGGGACAGATACGCAGTATTTT
CASSLATSGTDTQYF
>TRBJ2-1|few|TRBD2|TRBV10-3
TGTGCCATCAGTGCAACTAGCGGGAGGATCGGTGAGCAGTTCTTC
CAISATSGRIGEQFF
>TRBJ1-5|few|.|TRBV20-1
TGCAGTGCTAGAACCCCGGACCCTCGTTCGCCCCAGCATTTT
CSARTPDPRSPQHF
>TRBJ2-3|many|.|TRBV7-2
TGTGCCAGCAGCCCGACAGGGACTAGCACAGATACGCAGTATTTT
CASSPTGTSTDTQYF
>TRBJ1-1|many|.|TRBV14
TGTGCCAGCAGCCTAATGGGGTTGAGTTCTGAAGCTTTCTTT
CASSLMGLSSEAFF
>TRBJ1-2|many|.|TRBV18
TGTGCCAGCTCACCGAGGGTAGACTATGGCTACACCTTC
CASSPRVDYGYTF
>TRBJ2-2|many|.|TRBV12-3/TRBV12-4
TGTGCCAGCAGTTTGGAACAGGCGAACACCGGGGAGCTGTTTTTT
CASSLEQANTGELFF
>TRBJ1-5|many|TRBD1|TRBV20-1
TGCAGTGCCACCCCCGGGACAGGGTCTACGCAGCCCCAGCATTTT
CSATPGTGSTQPQHF
>TRBJ2-1|many|.|TRBV20-1
TGCAGTGCTAGAGATCTAGGGTACAATGAGCAGTTCTTC
CSARDLGYNEQFF
>TRBJ2-1|many|.|TRBV9
TGTGCCAGCAGCGTATCCCTAGCATGGGGCAATGAGCAGTTCTTC
CASSVSLAWGNEQFF
>TRBJ2-1|many|.|TRBV2
TGTGCCAGCAGTAGGGGGGGCAGGGTCGACAATGAGCAGTTCTTC
CASSRGGRVDNEQFF
>TRBJ1-5|many|TRBD1|TRBV29-1
TGCAGCGTTGTGGACAGGGATGGCTTGCCCCAGCATTTT
CSVVDRDGLPQHF
>TRBJ2-5|few|.|TRBV29-1
TGCAGCGTTGAAAAGCGACAGGTGGGATTCTTC
CSVEKRQVGFF
>TRBJ2-7|few|.|TRBV4-1
TGCGCCAGCAGCCCAGGAGACACCCCCTACGAGCAGTACTTC
CASSPGDTPYEQYF
>TRBJ2-3|many|TRBD2|TRBV20-1
TGCAGTGCTAGTCTAGCGGCATTAAAGACGCAGTATTTT
CSASLAALKTQYF
>TRBJ2-1|.|.|TRBV11-2
TGTGCCAGCAGCTTAGGGGCTCGGGGGTTCTTC
CASSLGARGFF
>TRBJ2-1|few|TRBD2|TRBV9
TGTGCCAGCAGCGTAGTAGCGGGAGGAGTCTACAATGAGCAGTTCTTC
CASSVVAGGVYNEQFF
>TRBJ2-3|.|.|TRBV14
TGTGCCAGCAGCCAAGCCTCCTTGTGGGGGCTCTTTGTCACAGATACGCAGTATTTT
CASSQASLWGLFVTDTQYF
>TRBJ1-5|many|.|TRBV6-6
TGTGCCAGCAGTTATGGGCAGGGAAGTCAGCCCCAGCATTTT
CASSYGQGSQPQHF
>TRBJ1-3|few|.|TRBV30
TGTGCCTGGAGTGTTGGTGGGGGAAACACCATATATTTT
CAWSVGGGNTIYF
>TRBJ1-3|.|TRBD1|TRBV6-5
TGTGCCACCCTCCCGGGACAGGGCTCTGGAAACACCATATATTTT
CATLPGQGSGNTIYF
>TRBJ1-3|.|TRBD1|TRBV7-9
TGTGCCACCCACCCCATCCAGGGGGCGGGAAACACCATATATTTT
CATHPIQGAGNTIYF
>TRBJ2-2|few|.|TRBV3-1
TGTGCCAGCAGCGCGTTTTCCGGGTCCAACACCGGGGAGCTGTTTTTT
CASSAFSGSNTGELFF
>TRBJ2-2|many|TRBD2|TRBV12-3/TRBV12-4
TGTGCCAGCAGTTTCGGGCGGGAGTCGAACACCGGGGAGCTGTTTTTT
CASSFGRESNTGELFF
>TRBJ1-1|few|.|TRBV7-6
TGTGCCAGCAGACCTTCTGGGGTGCTTGAAGCTTTCTTT
CASRPSGVLEAFF
>TRBJ2-5|once|TRBD2|TRBV11-3
TGTGCCAGCAGCTTAGGACTAGCGGAGCAAGAGACCCAGTACTTC
CASSLGLAEQETQYF
>TRBJ2-2|.|.|TRBV29-1
TGCAGCTCAACGGACAGCGCGAACACCGGGGAGCTGTTTTTT
CSSTDSANTGELFF
>TRBJ1-2|few|.|TRBV28
TGTGCCAGCAAGGCAGGCTATGGCTACACCTTC
CASKAGYGYTF